Listed here are 22 T cell receptor beta chains from one sample, sequenced in a study of blood T cell repertoires in COVID-19. TCRdb keeps only in-frame clones here, not all; method: immunoSEQ multiplex PCR. The sample lists tens of thousands of clones, approximately 85% occurring once. Sequencing was carried out using peripheral blood. These receptor sequences come from a human donor in a cohort sampled during active COVID-19.

This clone has just one count. The CDR3 sequence is CASSVAGGSYNEQFF. The CDR3 coding sequence is TGTGCCAGCAGCGTAGCGGGGGGCTCCTACAATGAGCAGTTCTTC. The V and J genes are TRBV9 and TRBJ2-1; 7 bases agree with TRBD2. The germline V gene has CDR1 SGDLS and CDR2 YYNGEE. The CDR3 runs to 15 residues. Unmatched junction bases numbered 0, after V lost 0 bases and J lost 0 bases.

V and J are TRBV11-3 and TRBJ2-7; D not certain. This CDR3 contains 13 residues. V lost 5 bases to trimming and J lost 0 bases, with 8 bases between them. The germline gives CDR1 SGHNT, CDR2 YENEEA. The CDR3: CASSLSNSYEQYF. The CDR3 nucleotides read TGTGCCAGCAGCCTATCTAACTCCTACGAGCAGTACTTC.

This chain links TRBV7-2 with TRBJ1-5, with 8 bases matching TRBD1. The CDR3 length is 14 residues. Losses at the gene ends were 3 bases for V and 7 bases for J; bases not matched to a gene: 5. Germline V CDR1 and CDR2: SGHTA, FQGNSA. CDR3 nucleotides: TGTGCCAGCAGCTTGGACAGGGAGGTCCAGCCCCAGCATTTT. As protein: CASSLDREVQPQHF.

The chain has TRBV28 and TRBJ1-2; 7 nucleotides agree with TRBD1. The germline V gene encodes CDR1 MDHEN and CDR2 SYDVKM. CDR3 length: 13 amino acids. V lost 6 bases and J lost 5; bases outside the gene matches: 6. For the CDR3, the DNA is TGTGCCAGCAGCCTAGACAGGGCGTATGGCTACACCTTC. This sequence encodes CASSLDRAYGYTF.

This clone was detected only once. The J gene is TRBJ2-7, the V gene TRBV28; maybe TRBD1 (5 bases). Trimming removed 8 bases at V and 4 bases at J, with 9 bases between. Germline lookup yields CDR1 MDHEN and CDR2 SYDVKM. The CDR3 runs to 11 residues. This CDR3 is CASDSLYEQYF. Here the CDR3 DNA reads TGTGCCAGCGACAGCCTATACGAGCAGTACTTC.

The genes are TRBV6-2 or TRBV6-3 and TRBJ2-4; perhaps TRBD2 as D (5 bases). Germline-derived CDR1 and CDR2 are MNHEY and SVGEGT. Trimming removed 6 bases at V and 5 bases at J, with 8 bases between. The CDR3 consists of 12 residues. The CDR3 DNA follows: TGTGCCAGCAGCCTAGCTCAAAACATTCAGTACTTC. This sequence encodes CASSLAQNIQYF.

The rearrangement uses TRBV10-3 and TRBJ1-2, with D unclear. Trimming removed 4 bases at V and 4 bases at J, with 10 bases between. The CDR3 length is 13 residues. Per the germline V gene, CDR1 is ENHRY and CDR2 is SYGVKD. The CDR3 DNA sequence: TGTGCCATCAGTGCAGCGACGGCCTATGGCTACACCTTC. Translated, it gives CAISAATAYGYTF.

The rearrangement links TRBV2 to TRBJ1-5, with 8 bases that match TRBD1. The CDR3 is made up of 13 amino acids. Germline V gives CDR1 SNHLY, CDR2 FYNNEI. The V and J ends lost 5 bases and 7 bases, in that order; junction bases with no gene match: 4. CDR3: CASSTGGWQPQHF. For the CDR3, the DNA is TGTGCCAGCAGTACAGGGGGGTGGCAGCCCCAGCATTTT.

The chain links TRBV7-6 to TRBJ2-7; TRBD1 is a possible D gene (6 bases). Germline values: CDR1 SGHVS, CDR2 FNYEAQ. V lost 2 bases to trimming and J lost 7 bases, with 12 bases between them. The CDR3 contains 13 residues. CDR3 bases: TGTGCCAGCAGCTTATCAGGGGCGAAAGAGCAGTACTTC. It encodes CASSLSGAKEQYF.

This chain uses TRBV7-9 with TRBJ1-1; the D is unclear. From germline, CDR1 is SEHNR and CDR2 FQNEAQ (reference sequence). Trimming cost V 5 bases and J 5 bases, with 9 bases left between them. The CDR3 extends over 12 amino acids. The CDR3 DNA is TGTGCCAGCAGCCCCCTCGGGACTGAAGCTTTCTTT. Translated, it gives CASSPLGTEAFF.

This clone showed up just once. The rearrangement uses TRBV7-2 and TRBJ2-7, with D tentatively TRBD1 (5 bases). The germline CDR1 and CDR2 sequences are SGHTA and FQGNSA. Trimming stripped 2 bases from V and 3 bases from J, with 8 bases between. There are 13 residues in the CDR3. Here the CDR3 reads CASSLLTGYEQYF. The CDR3 coding sequence is TGTGCCAGCAGCTTACTCACAGGCTACGAGCAGTACTTC.

This clone occurred a few times. The V call is TRBV5-5, the J call TRBJ2-7, with 7 positions matching TRBD1. Looked up from germline, CDR1 is SGHKS and CDR2 is YYEKEE (reference sequence). The J segment lost 2 bases and the V segment lost 3 bases, leaving 5 bases of the junction unmatched. The CDR3 consists of 14 residues. The CDR3 protein is CASSSSGTAYEQYF. DNA of the CDR3: TGTGCCAGCAGCTCATCCGGGACAGCCTACGAGCAGTACTTC.

The rearrangement uses TRBV7-9 and TRBJ2-2, with D maybe TRBD1 (5 bases). Germline lookup yields CDR1 SEHNR and CDR2 FQNEAQ (reference sequence). The CDR3 is 14 amino acids. With 5 bases removed from V and 6 bases from J, the gap between germline ends came to 13 bases. The chain's CDR3 is CASSRDSAPGELFF. The CDR3 DNA reads TGTGCCAGCAGCCGAGACAGTGCCCCCGGGGAGCTGTTTTTT.

The chain combines TRBV16 with TRBJ2-6; 7 bases map to TRBD1. Germline lookup yields CDR1 KGHSY and CDR2 FQNENV. The V gene end was trimmed by 4 bases and the J gene end by 0 bases; junction bases not matched to a gene: 6. This CDR3 is 17 amino acids long. The CDR3 is CASSPPGQHSGANVLTF. CDR3 in DNA: TGTGCCAGCAGCCCGCCGGGACAGCACTCTGGGGCCAACGTCCTGACTTTC.

The rearrangement links TRBV7-3 to TRBJ2-5; tentative D call: TRBD2 (7 bases). Germline CDR1 reads SGHTA; CDR2 reads FQGTGA. This CDR3 has 16 residues. Deletions cut 5 bases from V and 5 bases from J, with 21 bases between. The CDR3 spells CASSPDPGGRGETQYF. As DNA, the CDR3 is TGTGCCAGCAGCCCCGACCCGGGGGGCCGCGGGGAGACCCAGTACTTC.

The rearrangement uses TRBV10-3 and TRBJ2-3, with 9 bases aligning to TRBD2. This CDR3 spans 14 amino acids. Germline values: CDR1 ENHRY, CDR2 SYGVKD. As DNA, the CDR3 is TGTGCTGGGGCGGGGGGGCATATCACAGATACGCAGTATTTT. Protein: CAGAGGHITDTQYF.

The chain couples TRBV7-3 to TRBJ2-3, with 8 bases fitting TRBD2. CDR3 length: 17 amino acids. The V and J ends lost 5 bases and 2 bases, in that order; junction bases with no gene match: 12. In germline, CDR1 is SGHTA, CDR2 FQGTGA. CDR3 protein: CASSVDTGGLPTDTQYF. The CDR3, as DNA: TGTGCCAGCAGCGTCGATACGGGGGGGCTTCCCACAGATACGCAGTATTTT.

This clone turned up a few times. The V call is TRBV18, the J call TRBJ2-5; maybe TRBD1 (5 bases). The germline V gene has CDR1 KGHSH and CDR2 LQKENI. CDR3 length: 14 residues. With 5 bases removed from V and 1 base from J, the gap between germline ends came to 11 bases. This chain's CDR3 is CASSTRTIQETQYF. DNA for the CDR3: TGTGCCAGCTCAACTCGGACAATCCAAGAGACCCAGTACTTC.

The rearrangement uses TRBV4-2 and TRBJ2-7; 8 bases match TRBD2. CDR3 length: 14 residues. Germline V lookup: CDR1 LGHNA, CDR2 YNFKEQ. After removal of 1 base from V and 9 bases from J, the junction contained 8 bases not matched to a gene. This CDR3 is CASSQAAGGGGQYF. In nucleotides, the CDR3 is TGTGCCAGCAGCCAAGCGGCGGGGGGCGGGGGGCAGTACTTC.

The rearrangement uses TRBV19 and TRBJ2-5; 12 nucleotides agree with TRBD2. Germline CDR1 is LNHDA and CDR2 is SQIVND (reference sequence). The CDR3 sequence is 15 residues long. With V trimmed by 7 bases and J by 4 bases, 7 bases remained unmatched. This CDR3 reads CASTRLAGGGETQYF. The CDR3 DNA reads TGTGCCAGTACCCGCCTAGCGGGGGGGGGAGAGACCCAGTACTTC.

This clone was observed a single time. This chain uses TRBV5-1 with TRBJ1-6; no reliable D call. Germline CDR1 and CDR2: SGHRS and YFSETQ. Trimming stripped 1 base from V and 7 bases from J, with 9 bases between. The CDR3 loop spans 14 amino acids. DNA of the CDR3: TGCGCCAGCAGCTTGTTTGAGGAAAATTCACCCCTCCACTTT. Translating gives CASSLFEENSPLHF.

The chain has TRBV30 and TRBJ2-3; 11 bases line up with TRBD1. The length of the CDR3 is 13 residues. V lost 4 bases to trimming and J lost 6 bases; unmatched junction nucleotides: 3. The germline V gene has CDR1 GTSNPN and CDR2 SVGIG (reference sequence). The CDR3 DNA reads TGTGCCTGGACGGACAGGGGGCGGGATACGCAGTATTTT. Its translation is CAWTDRGRDTQYF.